Listed here are 20 T cell receptor beta chains from one sample, sequenced in a study of cytomegalovirus exposure and HLA in healthy donors. Researchers ran the PCR with 60 Vbeta and 13 Jbeta primers. Sequencing used immunoSEQ multiplex PCR; TCRdb keeps in-frame clones, though not all of them. Of roughly 160,000 clones detected, more than 70% appear once; the ten largest clones hold about 1.4%. Input material: PBMCs. The receptors originated from a girl between 10 and 17 years old in good health and CMV-seronegative.

This clone has a handful of counts. This chain links TRBV4-1 with TRBJ1-4; 9 bases match TRBD1. CDR1 and CDR2 (germline): MGHRA, YSYEKL. The length of the CDR3 is 19 residues. V dropped 4 bases and J dropped 4; count of bases not matched to a gene: 16. This CDR3 is CASSPQLRQGGSFNEKLFF. The CDR3 DNA sequence: TGCGCCAGCAGCCCCCAGCTTCGACAGGGGGGGTCATTTAATGAAAAACTGTTTTTT.

This chain uses TRBV9 with TRBJ1-3, with TRBD1 matching over 7 bases. The CDR3 runs 15 residues. The trim removed 3 bases at V and 1 base at J, leaving 4 bases unmatched. From germline, CDR1 is SGDLS and CDR2 YYNGEE. The CDR3 here is CASSDQQGSGNTIYF. DNA of the CDR3: TGTGCCAGCAGCGATCAACAGGGGTCTGGAAACACCATATATTTT.

This sequence joins TRBV4-2 and TRBJ2-3; 13 nucleotides agree with TRBD2. Germline CDR1 reads LGHNA; CDR2 reads YNFKEQ. With 3 bases clipped from V and 0 bases from J, the junction kept 9 bases outside the gene matches. The CDR3 covers 19 residues. CDR3 region: CASSQALAGGPPSTDTQYF. DNA of the CDR3: TGTGCCAGCAGCCAGGCACTAGCGGGGGGGCCCCCTAGCACAGATACGCAGTATTTT.

This clone turned up a few times. The chain combines TRBV4-2 with TRBJ2-5, with 10 bases lining up with TRBD1. This CDR3 region has 18 residues. With 1 base clipped from V and 1 base from J, the junction kept 9 bases outside the gene matches. CDR1 LGHNA and CDR2 YNFKEQ come from the germline V gene. The CDR3 spells CASSQVRGQGPAQETQYF. The CDR3 coding sequence is TGTGCCAGCAGCCAAGTGCGGGGACAGGGGCCTGCCCAAGAGACCCAGTACTTC.

The rearrangement links TRBV27 to TRBJ1-6; the match to TRBD1 covers 7 bases. Germline-derived CDR1 and CDR2 are MNHEY and SMNVEV (reference sequence). The CDR3 contains 17 residues. Germline trimming cut 5 bases from V and 1 base from J; bases unmatched to any gene: 8. The CDR3 region has the DNA TGTGCCAGCAGTCAAAGACAGGGTATTTCCTATAATTCACCCCTCCACTTT. Its translation is CASSQRQGISYNSPLHF.

The rearrangement joins TRBV6-6 to TRBJ1-1, with D perhaps matching TRBD1 (6 bases). CDR3 length equals 16 residues. Germline V CDR1 and CDR2: MNHNY, SVGAGI (reference sequence). V lost 6 bases and J 1 base, leaving 18 bases between the germline ends. The CDR3 DNA reads TGTGCCAGCAGCAGTAAGCCAGGGGTCGCGAACACTGAAGCTTTCTTT. It specifies CASSSKPGVANTEAFF.

Worth noting for this clone: The same CDR3 also results from other DNA sequences found in this sample. The V call is TRBV5-1, the J call TRBJ1-1, with 8 bases lining up with TRBD1. The germline V gene encodes CDR1 SGHRS and CDR2 YFSETQ. CDR3 length equals 14 residues. V lost 6 bases, J lost 1 base, and 5 bases stayed unmatched. In nucleotides, the CDR3 is TGCGCCAGCAAAACCGGGACAGGGAACACTGAAGCTTTCTTT. This gives the protein CASKTGTGNTEAFF.

The chain uses TRBV5-4 and TRBJ2-1, with 7 bases lining up with TRBD1. The trim removed 4 bases at V and 3 bases at J, leaving 4 bases unmatched. Germline CDR1 and CDR2: SGHNT and YYREEE (reference sequence). The CDR3 extends over 14 amino acids. The CDR3 here is CASSRGQDYNEQFF. CDR3 DNA sequence: TGTGCCAGCAGCCGCGGACAGGACTACAATGAGCAGTTCTTC.

In its sample, this clone was seen once. The chain links TRBV27 to TRBJ2-7, with TRBD2 matching 10 bases. Trimming cost V 6 bases and J 2 bases; bases outside gene matches: 10. The CDR3 is 16 amino acids. Germline CDR1 reads MNHEY; CDR2 reads SMNVEV (reference sequence). CDR3 amino acids: CASSPSGGDLTYEQYF. The CDR3 nucleotides read TGTGCCAGCAGCCCTAGCGGGGGCGACCTTACCTACGAGCAGTACTTC.

The chain has TRBV9 and TRBJ2-4, with 14 bases identical to TRBD2. Trimming took 4 bases from V and 7 from J; bases not matched to a gene: 7. CDR3 length: 16 residues. Germline V lookup: CDR1 SGDLS, CDR2 YYNGEE. The CDR3 protein is CASSLGLAGEENIQYF. The CDR3 coding sequence is TGTGCCAGCAGCTTGGGACTAGCGGGGGAGGAGAACATTCAGTACTTC. Based on the CDR3 plus reference TRBV9 and TRBJ2-4, the full variable domain is DSGVTQTPKHLITATGQRVTLRCSPRSGDLSVYWYQQSLDQGLQFLIQYYNGEERAKGNILERFSAQQFPDLHSELNLSSLELGDSALYFCASSLGLAGEENIQYFGAGTRLSVL.

V gene TRBV19 combines with J gene TRBJ1-5; D possibly corresponds to TRBD1 (6 bases). The CDR3 runs 14 residues. The V end lost 7 bases, the J end lost 4 bases, and 14 bases lay between the germline ends. CDR1 is LNHDA, CDR2 SQIVND, per germline (reference sequence). In nucleotides, the CDR3 is TGTGCCAGTACAGGGGTAGAGGGGAATCAGCCCCAGCATTTT. As protein: CASTGVEGNQPQHF. The full variable domain, its missing parts supplied by reference TRBV19 and TRBJ1-5, is DGGITQSPKYLFRKEGQNVTLSCEQNLNHDAMYWYRQDPGQGLRLIYYSQIVNDFQKGDIAEGYSVSREKKESFPLTVTSAQKNPTAFYLCASTGVEGNQPQHFGDGTRLSIL.

This clone was counted only a few times. The chain recombines TRBV30 with TRBJ1-2; the match to TRBD1 covers 10 bases. Germline CDR1 GTSNPN, CDR2 SVGIG (reference sequence). V shed 5 bases and J 2 bases; nucleotides not matched to a gene: 5. This CDR3 has 14 amino acids. For the CDR3, the DNA is TGTGCCTGGTGGGACAGGGGACAAAACTATGGCTACACCTTC. Translation: CAWWDRGQNYGYTF.

This chain uses TRBV5-4 with TRBJ2-5, with 13 positions matching TRBD2. V gave up 4 bases and J gave up 4 bases; unmatched junction bases: 4. The CDR3 spans 15 residues. Germline values: CDR1 SGHNT, CDR2 YYREEE (reference sequence). CDR3 in amino acids: CASSQRTSGGETQYF. CDR3 bases: TGTGCCAGCAGCCAGAGGACTAGCGGGGGAGAGACCCAGTACTTC.

This clone was found once. The chain is built from TRBV19 and TRBJ1-4, with no clear D. Germline CDR1 reads LNHDA; CDR2 reads SQIVND (reference sequence). The length of the CDR3 is 14 residues. V dropped 3 bases and J dropped 4 bases, with 9 bases sitting between them. This CDR3 is CASSITAFNEKLFF. CDR3 coding DNA: TGTGCCAGTAGTATCACAGCCTTTAATGAAAAACTGTTTTTT. Based on the CDR3 plus reference TRBV19 and TRBJ1-4, the full variable domain is DGGITQSPKYLFRKEGQNVTLSCEQNLNHDAMYWYRQDPGQGLRLIYYSQIVNDFQKGDIAEGYSVSREKKESFPLTVTSAQKNPTAFYLCASSITAFNEKLFFGSGTQLSVL.

The CDR3 nucleotides read TGCGCCAGCAGCAAGGAGTATCTCTACGAGCAGTACTTC. Residues: CASSKEYLYEQYF. The chain employs TRBV4-1 and TRBJ2-7; D unresolved. The V gene lost 5 bases and the J gene lost 3 bases, with 11 bases spanning the gap. CDR3 length: 13 residues. Germline V CDR1 and CDR2: MGHRA, YSYEKL.

V usage is TRBV6-1 and J usage is TRBJ2-5; the D gene is possibly TRBD2 (5 bases). From germline, CDR1 is MNHNS and CDR2 SASEGT. Trimming shortened V by 6 bases and J by 7 bases, and 12 bases separated the two germline ends. This CDR3 comprises 12 residues. The CDR3 reads CASSGVFGTQYF. Here the CDR3 DNA reads TGTGCCAGCAGCGGGGTATTCGGGACCCAGTACTTC.

This chain connects TRBV5-6 to TRBJ2-1; 9 bases align to TRBD2. J was trimmed by 0 bases and V by 3 bases; bases with no gene match: 4. This CDR3 contains 16 residues. Germline lookup yields CDR1 SGHDT and CDR2 YYEEEE. CDR3 DNA: TGTGCCAGCAGCTCGGCGGGGGGGGGCTCCTACAATGAGCAGTTCTTC. Its translation: CASSSAGGGSYNEQFF. Filled out from reference TRBV5-6 and TRBJ2-1, the complete variable domain reads DAGVTQSPTHLIKTRGQQVTLRCSPKSGHDTVSWYQQALGQGPQFIFQYYEEEERQRGNFPDRFSGHQFPNYSSELNVNALLLGDSALYLCASSSAGGGSYNEQFFGPGTRLTVL.

The rearrangement uses TRBV19 and TRBJ2-2; the D gene is possibly TRBD2 (6 bases). The V and J ends lost 3 bases and 6 bases respectively, with 17 bases between them. Germline V CDR1 and CDR2: LNHDA, SQIVND (reference sequence). CDR3 length: 16 residues. CDR3 region: CASSMGLASRAGELFF. In nucleotides, the CDR3 is TGTGCCAGTAGTATGGGCCTAGCGAGCAGGGCCGGGGAGCTGTTTTTT.

The chain combines TRBV7-9 with TRBJ1-2; 9 nucleotides agree with TRBD1. The CDR3 spans 14 residues. J was trimmed by 6 bases and V by 4 bases; bases with no gene match: 6. From germline, CDR1 is SEHNR and CDR2 FQNEAQ (reference sequence). The CDR3 coding sequence is TGTGCCAGCAGCTCCTGGACAGGGGAGGATGGCTACACCTTC. As protein: CASSSWTGEDGYTF.

CDR3 protein: CASETGTSVYEQFF. DNA of the CDR3: TGTGCCAGTGAAACCGGGACTAGCGTGTATGAGCAGTTCTTC. The chain employs TRBV19 and TRBJ2-1; 10 nucleotides align to TRBD2. V trimming: 8 bases; J trimming: 8 bases; junction bases outside the gene matches: 9. The V gene's germline CDR1 is LNHDA and CDR2 SQIVND (reference sequence). This CDR3 has 14 amino acids.